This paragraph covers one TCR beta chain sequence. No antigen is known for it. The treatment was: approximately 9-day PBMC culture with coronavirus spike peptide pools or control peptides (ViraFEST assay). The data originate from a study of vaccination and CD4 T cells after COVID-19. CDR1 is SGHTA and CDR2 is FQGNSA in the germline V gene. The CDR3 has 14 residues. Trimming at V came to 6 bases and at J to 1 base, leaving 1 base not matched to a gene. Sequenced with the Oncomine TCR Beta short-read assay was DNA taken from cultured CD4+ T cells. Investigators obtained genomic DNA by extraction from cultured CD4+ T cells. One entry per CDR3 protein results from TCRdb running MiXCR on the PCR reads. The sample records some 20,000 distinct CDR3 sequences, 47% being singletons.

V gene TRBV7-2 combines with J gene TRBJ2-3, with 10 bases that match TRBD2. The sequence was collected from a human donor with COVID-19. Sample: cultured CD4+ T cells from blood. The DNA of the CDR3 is TGTGCCAGCAGAAGCGGGGGGGGCACAGATACGCAGTATTTT. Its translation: CASRSGGGTDTQYF.